This T cell receptor beta chain is drawn from a study of blood T cell repertoires in COVID-19. On the study more broadly: Samples came from the United States, Italy and Spain, spanning acute and convalescent COVID-19.

The authors' processing: For nucleated cells, counts were estimated from reference gene primer amplification. The repertoire was sequenced with immunoSEQ multiplex PCR; TCRdb's copy has only in-frame clones and lacks some. V, J and clone size are those of that table, while D and trimming were read from the DNA. The data contain about 220,000 clones, 80% to 90% of them singletons. This CDR3 is built from 19 residues. The V gene's germline CDR1 is MNHEY and CDR2 SMNVEV (reference sequence). V trimming: 1 base; J trimming: 2 bases; junction bases outside the gene matches: 14. The chain combines TRBV27 with TRBJ2-3; 8 bases align to TRBD2. The TCR comes from a man aged 50 to 60 who had recovered from COVID-19. Sequencing was carried out using peripheral blood. The CDR3 DNA follows: TGTGCCAGCAGTTTATTTCCCCCGGGACTAGTAGTGGTCACAGATACGCAGTATTTT. Residues: CASSLFPPGLVVVTDTQYF.